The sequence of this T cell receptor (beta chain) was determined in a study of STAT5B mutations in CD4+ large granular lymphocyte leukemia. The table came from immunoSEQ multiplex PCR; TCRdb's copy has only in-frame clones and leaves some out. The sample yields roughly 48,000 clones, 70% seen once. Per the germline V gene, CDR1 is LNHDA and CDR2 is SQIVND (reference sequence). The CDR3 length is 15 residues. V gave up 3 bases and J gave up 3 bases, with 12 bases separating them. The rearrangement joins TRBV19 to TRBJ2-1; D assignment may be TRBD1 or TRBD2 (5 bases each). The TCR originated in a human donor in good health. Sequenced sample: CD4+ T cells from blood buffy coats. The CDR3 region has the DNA TGTGCCAGTAGTATCGGTGGGGGTCACTACAATGAGCAGTTCTTC. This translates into CASSIGGGHYNEQFF.